This TCR beta chain emerged from a study of identical twins. TCRdb re-analysed the 5' RACE reads in MiXCR, keeping a single row per CDR3 protein. The table lists about 720,000 distinct CDR3 sequences, about 18% of them singletons. This clonotype was seen a handful of times. Germline V gene data show CDR1 as MNHNS and CDR2 as SASEGT. V lost 11 bases, J lost 1 base, and 17 bases lay in between. This CDR3 comprises 14 residues. These data are also associated with another study on T cells expressing NK-cell markers.

This clonotype was sampled from a woman between 18 and 29 years old in good health. This sequence joins TRBV6-1 and TRBJ1-2; D is possibly TRBD1 (5 bases). Sequencing was carried out using PBMCs. CDR3 coding DNA: TGTGCCTGTGCGAAGGGGCGGGGTAACTATGGCTACACCTTC. Encoded protein: CACAKGRGNYGYTF.